This entry is about one TCR beta chain. In the authors' methods: Quantification of nucleated cells was approximated via reference gene primer amplification. Profiling relied on immunoSEQ multiplex PCR, and the TCRdb table lists in-frame clones only, not all of them. V and J calls and clone size follow that table, whereas D and trimming were derived from the DNA. The sample lists approximately 120,000 clones; 88% were seen once. The record originates from a study of blood T cell repertoires in COVID-19. Across the study: Sites across the United States, Italy and Spain contributed samples from acute and convalescent COVID-19. From T cells, B-cell-depleted T cells, or PBMCs came the material, which was cDNA or gDNA.

The sample comprised peripheral blood. This receptor was identified in a human donor in a cohort sampled during active COVID-19.

In nucleotides, the CDR3 is TGTGCCATCAGTGAACTGGGAGTACCTGAAGCTTTCTTT. Its protein product is CAISELGVPEAFF. V and J are TRBV10-3 and TRBJ1-1; D uncertain. CDR1 and CDR2 from the germline V gene are ENHRY and SYGVKD. This CDR3 has 13 residues. Trimming took 3 bases from V and 6 from J, leaving 11 bases between them.